Sequencing of this T cell receptor beta chain was carried out in a study of blood T cell repertoires in COVID-19 (dated by TCRdb to 2018 to 2020). With respect to the entire study: The collaborator samples originated in the United States, Italy and Spain and spanned the acute and convalescent phases of COVID-19. The prospective study material was composed of cDNA or gDNA derived from T cells, B-cell-depleted T cells, or PBMCs. The repertoires were released in a freely available public database intended as a resource for research on the immune response to SARS-CoV-2. Nearly every sample came with metadata listing a de-identified subject ID, COVID-19 status, age in years and sex. Deeply sampled blood TCRbeta repertoires from subjects exposed to, actively infected with, or recovered from COVID-19 were included in the dataset. The samples were drawn from the first 160 participants of the ongoing ImmuneRACE study and from over 950 subjects provided by 6 global collaborators. HLA class I and class II types, where available, came from metadata supplied by the sample provider rather than from assay-based typing.

TCRbeta CDR3 regions were amplified from genomic DNA by means of the immunoSEQ Assay, a bias-controlled multiplex PCR. In the paper's pipeline: The number of nucleated cells in each sample was estimated from the amplification of reference gene primers within the assay. To quantify the absolute abundance of each unique TCRbeta CDR3 rearrangement, sequence reads were collapsed and filtered. For each sample, productive Simpson clonality was calculated as the square root of Simpson's diversity index over productive rearrangements. The source is immuneACCESS, and TCRdb retained only in-frame sequences with V and J called. Part of the clones is not carried over; for the studies checked, unresolved V genes explain less than half of this, and the remainder is unexplained. V and J calls and clone size follow that table, whereas D and trimming were derived from the DNA. This sample has 200,000 to 300,000 clones in its table, and about 85% of those were observed once. The ten largest clonotypes hold roughly 3.1% of the sample.

The research as a whole found: Clinical and demographic metadata were provided uncurated, with the amount varying by source and participant.

Collaborating institutions collected whole blood in K2EDTA tubes following their own protocols. For TCRbeta analysis, collaborators shipped samples in one of three forms: frozen whole blood, isolated PBMCs, or DNA extracted from either of those sample types. From its cysteine to its phenylalanine, the CDR3 spans 16 amino acids. Just the 48-base CDR3 DNA is kept, in frame starting at base 1. In the case of this clone: The antigen it recognizes is unknown. Base qualities were left out, and no much larger clone turns up one base away.

The sequencing input was peripheral blood. The rearrangement joined TRBV12-2 to TRBJ2-4; the DNA was not compared with TRBD1, the D call given in the table. TRBV12-2 is shown as a pseudogene. The TCR originated in a man younger than 30 with active or convalescent COVID-19. The DNA reads TGTGCAAGTCGACCATATGACAGGGAGTGCGGAAACATTCAGTACTTC. The translation is CASRPYDRECGNIQYF.